These 17 T cell receptor beta chains were sequenced from one sample in a study of tumor and adjacent non-tumor tissue in lung cancer. Three rounds of nested PCR, following a modified ARM-PCR protocol, produced the TCRbeta library. Via MiXCR, TCRdb re-called the multiplex PCR reads, giving one row per CDR3 protein. The sample holds 65,000 to 95,000 distinct CDR3 sequences, 75% to 90% seen once. No cell sorting was done before RNA was extracted from the tissue. The sequenced sample consisted of lung tumor tissue. These receptors were taken from a woman between 45 and 60 years old with non-small cell lung cancer.

As to this clonotype: Compared with germline, one end of the junction differs, possibly owing to a read error. V gene TRBV4-2 combines with J gene TRBJ2-3; 8 bases align to TRBD2. The CDR3 sequence is 14 residues long. Germline V gene lookup returns CDR1 LGHNA and CDR2 YNFKEQ. CDR3 loop: CASSHALAGDTQYF. In DNA, the CDR3 is TGTGCCAGCAGCCACGCTCTAGCGGGTGATACACAGTATTTT.

The chain uses TRBV20-1 and TRBJ2-5; D remains ambiguous. Germline loops: CDR1 DFQATT, CDR2 SNEGSKA (reference sequence). CDR3 length equals 13 residues. Trimming removed 6 bases at V and 2 bases at J, with 13 bases between. The CDR3 DNA reads TGCAGTGCCATCCGGGTTCAACAAGAGACCCAGTACTTC. The encoded protein is CSAIRVQQETQYF.

This rearrangement joins TRBV11-1 to TRBJ2-5; D may be TRBD1 or TRBD2 (5 bases each). With 9 bases removed from V and 2 bases from J, the gap between germline ends came to 19 bases. CDR3 length: 15 amino acids. Germline V gene sequence: CDR1 SGHAT, CDR2 FQDESV (reference sequence). This CDR3 is CASRPGPAVQETQYF. The CDR3 DNA reads TGTGCCAGTAGGCCGGGACCAGCGGTTCAAGAGACCCAGTACTTC.

This chain connects TRBV29-1 to TRBJ2-2; TRBD2 aligns across 9 bases. This CDR3 region has 14 residues. V shed 3 bases and J 7 bases; nucleotides not matched to a gene: 6. Germline CDR1 and CDR2: SQVTM and ANQGSEA. The CDR3 loop is CSVELAGFHGELFF. CDR3 DNA sequence: TGCAGCGTTGAGCTAGCGGGATTCCACGGGGAGCTGTTTTTT.

Comment on this clonotype: No conserved phenylalanine or tryptophan ends this CDR3, so it is likely a read error. The chain has TRBV20-1 and TRBJ2-2; D may be TRBD2 (5 bases). In germline, CDR1 is DFQATT, CDR2 SNEGSKA (reference sequence). The CDR3 has 13 residues. DNA of the CDR3: TGCAGGGCTAGAGAGGGTTCCACCGGGGAGCTGTTTTAT. Its translation: CRAREGSTGELFY.

As concerns this clonotype: A read error may produce the germline difference seen at one junction end. The chain uses TRBV5-4 and TRBJ2-2; tentatively, D is TRBD2 (6 bases). CDR3 length: 13 residues. Germline loops: CDR1 SGHNT, CDR2 YYREEE (reference sequence). The CDR3 loop is CASSAQGCGELFF. DNA of the CDR3: TGTGCCAGCAGCGCCCAGGGATGCGGGGAGCTGTTTTTC. The full variable domain, with the rest looked up from reference TRBV5-4 and TRBJ2-2, is ETGVTQSPTHLIKTRGQQVTLRCSSQSGHNTVSWYQQALGQGPQFIFQYYREEENGRGNFPPRFSGLQFPNYSSELNVNALELDDSALYLCASSAQGCGELFFGEGSRLTVL.

The rearrangement joins TRBV7-9 to TRBJ1-2; perhaps TRBD1 as D (6 bases). The CDR3 length is 17 residues. V was shortened by 8 bases and J by 6 bases, with 28 bases between the two germline ends. Germline assignment: CDR1 SEHNR and CDR2 FQNEAQ (reference sequence). The CDR3 DNA follows: TGTGCCAGCGGAGAGCGACAGGCAAAAAGCCTCGTGGATGGCTACACCTTC. It codes for CASGERQAKSLVDGYTF.

Points on this clonotype: Because the CDR3 is missing its conserved closing phenylalanine or tryptophan, this is likely a read error. No DNA is shown, since the ends of the CDR3 on it are uncertain; the CDR3 is the one TCRdb lists. V and J are TRBV20-1 and TRBJ1-1; TRBD1, the table's D call, lacks a check against the DNA. Germline values: CDR1 DFQATT, CDR2 SNEGSKA (reference sequence). The CDR3 contains 13 residues when both ends are counted. The CDR3 reads CSARHRVNTETFY.

Comment on this clonotype: A read error is possible here, since a much larger clone lies one base away. The CDR3 here is CAWNVLDEQYF. CDR3 coding DNA: TGTGCCTGGAATGTTTTGGACGAGCAGTACTTC. The J gene is TRBJ2-7, the V gene TRBV30; D not certain. Trimming removed 4 bases at V and 5 bases at J, with 9 bases between. The germline V gene encodes CDR1 GTSNPN and CDR2 SVGIG (reference sequence). CDR3 length: 11 amino acids.

A word on this clonotype: At one end the junction does not follow the germline gene, possibly because of a read error. The chain links TRBV6-6 to TRBJ2-1, with 9 nucleotides matching TRBD2. CDR3 length equals 16 residues. Germline assignment: CDR1 MNHNY and CDR2 SVGAGI (reference sequence). CDR3 in amino acids: CTSSLGRVAGENEHFF. The DNA of the CDR3 is TGTACCAGCAGCTTAGGAAGAGTAGCGGGAGAGAATGAGCACTTCTTC.

The count of this clonotype is one. One end of the junction fails to match germline, which may point to a read error. The chain combines TRBV29-1 with TRBJ2-1; 13 bases are shared with TRBD2. CDR1 and CDR2 from the germline V gene are SQVTM and ANQGSEA. The CDR3 has 14 residues. In nucleotides, the CDR3 is TGCAGCGTTGTACTAGCGGGAGGGGACAATGGGCAGTGCTTC. This sequence encodes CSVVLAGGDNGQCF.

This clonotype came up a few times. The rearrangement joins TRBV20-1 to TRBJ2-6, with a weak D call TRBD1 (5 bases). Germline lookup yields CDR1 DFQATT and CDR2 SNEGSKA (reference sequence). With 5 bases removed from V and 0 bases from J, the gap between germline ends came to 20 bases. The CDR3 has 18 amino acids. The CDR3 loop is CSADDRQQLSSGANVLTF. CDR3 in DNA: TGCAGTGCTGATGATCGACAGCAACTTAGCTCTGGGGCCAACGTCCTGACTTTC.

Notes on this clonotype: Possible read error: a much larger clone is one base away. The rearrangement links TRBV30 to TRBJ2-7; D is perhaps TRBD1 (6 bases). CDR3 size: 13 residues. CDR1 and CDR2 from the germline V gene are GTSNPN and SVGIG (reference sequence). The CDR3 protein is CVWKQGQGYEQYF. The DNA of the CDR3 is TGTGTCTGGAAGCAGGGGCAGGGCTACGAGCAGTACTTC.

This rearrangement joins TRBV6-1 to TRBJ2-7; the D gene is possibly TRBD2 (5 bases). Matching the DNA end better, TRBJ2-1 makes the J call doubtful. The CDR3 runs to 15 residues. Germline V gives CDR1 MNHNS, CDR2 SASEGT. CDR3 residues: CASSESRGNSDEQFF. The CDR3 DNA reads as TGTGCCAGCAGTGAAAGCAGAGGGAATAGCGACGAGCAGTTCTTC.

About this clonotype: Germline and junction disagree at one end, which may indicate a read error. The J gene is TRBJ2-1, the V gene TRBV11-2, with 9 nucleotides matching TRBD2. Germline values: CDR1 SGHAT, CDR2 FQNNGV. This CDR3 has 15 residues. The CDR3 region has the DNA TGTGCCAGCAGCTTTAAAGCGGGAGGAGACAATAAGCAGTTGTTC. As protein: CASSFKAGGDNKQLF.

To note about this clonotype: This may be a read error: a much more frequent sequence differs by one nucleotide. The V gene is TRBV24-1, the J gene TRBJ2-1; 7 nucleotides line up with TRBD2. With V trimmed by 5 bases and J by 9 bases, 15 bases remained unmatched. CDR3 length equals 16 residues. CDR1 is KGHDR, CDR2 SFDVKD, per germline. CDR3: CATSVSVTSLISEQFF. For the CDR3, the DNA is TGTGCCACCAGTGTCTCCGTGACTAGCCTGATCAGTGAGCAGTTCTTC.

About this clonotype itself: The missing conserved phenylalanine or tryptophan at the end of this CDR3 makes a read error likely. The DNA of the CDR3 is TGCAAAGCTAGATCAATCGAGCGACCCCCCTACGAGCAGTACCTC. Translation: CKARSIERPPYEQYL. The chain couples TRBV20-1 to TRBJ2-7; D uncertain. CDR1 is DFQATT and CDR2 is SNEGSKA in the germline V gene (reference sequence). The CDR3 consists of 15 residues.